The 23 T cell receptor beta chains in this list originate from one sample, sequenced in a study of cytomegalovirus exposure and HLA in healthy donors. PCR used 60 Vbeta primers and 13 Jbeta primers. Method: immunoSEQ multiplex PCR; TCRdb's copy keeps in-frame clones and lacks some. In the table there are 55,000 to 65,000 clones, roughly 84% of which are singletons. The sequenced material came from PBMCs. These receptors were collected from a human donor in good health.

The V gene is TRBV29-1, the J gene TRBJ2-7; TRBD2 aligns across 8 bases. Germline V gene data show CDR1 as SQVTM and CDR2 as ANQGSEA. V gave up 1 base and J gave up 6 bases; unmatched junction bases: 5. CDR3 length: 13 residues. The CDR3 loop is CSVEAVAGIEQYF. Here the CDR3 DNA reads TGCAGCGTTGAAGCGGTAGCGGGAATCGAGCAGTACTTC.

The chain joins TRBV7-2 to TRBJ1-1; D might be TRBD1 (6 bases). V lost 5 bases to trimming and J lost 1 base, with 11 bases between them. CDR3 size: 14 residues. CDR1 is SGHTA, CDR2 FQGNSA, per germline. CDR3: CASSAGQRNTEAFF. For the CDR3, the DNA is TGTGCCAGCAGCGCCGGACAGAGGAACACTGAAGCTTTCTTT.

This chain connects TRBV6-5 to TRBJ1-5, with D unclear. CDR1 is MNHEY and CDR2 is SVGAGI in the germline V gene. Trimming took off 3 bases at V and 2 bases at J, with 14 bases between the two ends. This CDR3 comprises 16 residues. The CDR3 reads CASSYQYSPGNQPQHF. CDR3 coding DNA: TGTGCCAGCAGTTATCAGTATTCTCCTGGCAATCAGCCCCAGCATTTT.

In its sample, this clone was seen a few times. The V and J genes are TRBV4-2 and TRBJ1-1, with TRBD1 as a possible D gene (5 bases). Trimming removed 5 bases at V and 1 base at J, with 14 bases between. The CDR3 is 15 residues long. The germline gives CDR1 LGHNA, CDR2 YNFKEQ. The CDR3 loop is CASSSGAGWNTEAFF. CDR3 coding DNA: TGTGCCAGCAGCAGTGGGGCAGGGTGGAACACTGAAGCTTTCTTT.

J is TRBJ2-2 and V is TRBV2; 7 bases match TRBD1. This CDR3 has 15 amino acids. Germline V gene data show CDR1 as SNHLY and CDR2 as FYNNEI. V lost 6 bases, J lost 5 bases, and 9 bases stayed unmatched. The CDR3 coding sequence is TGTGCCAGCAGGGCCTCTACGACAGGGACCGGGGAGCTGTTTTTT. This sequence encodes CASRASTTGTGELFF.

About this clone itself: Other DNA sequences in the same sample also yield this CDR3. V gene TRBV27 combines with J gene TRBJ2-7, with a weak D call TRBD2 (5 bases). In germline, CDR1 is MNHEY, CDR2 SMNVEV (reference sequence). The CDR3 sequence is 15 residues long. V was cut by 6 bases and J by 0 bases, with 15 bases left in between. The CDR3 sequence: CASRRDYSSSYEQYF. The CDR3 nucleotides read TGTGCCAGCAGACGAGACTACTCGAGCTCCTACGAGCAGTACTTC.

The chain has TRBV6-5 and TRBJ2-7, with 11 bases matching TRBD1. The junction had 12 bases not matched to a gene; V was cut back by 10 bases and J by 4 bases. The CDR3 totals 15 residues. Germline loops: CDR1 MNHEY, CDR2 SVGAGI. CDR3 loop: CATSGLGTGGYEQYF. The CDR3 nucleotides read TGTGCCACCAGCGGGCTCGGGACAGGGGGTTACGAGCAGTACTTC.

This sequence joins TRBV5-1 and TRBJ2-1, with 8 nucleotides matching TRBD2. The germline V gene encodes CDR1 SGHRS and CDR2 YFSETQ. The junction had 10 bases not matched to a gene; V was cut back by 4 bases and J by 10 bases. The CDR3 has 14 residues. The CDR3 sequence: CASSLRTSPLEQFF. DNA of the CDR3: TGCGCCAGCAGCCTCCGGACTAGCCCACTGGAGCAGTTCTTC.

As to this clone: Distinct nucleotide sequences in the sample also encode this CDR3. As DNA, the CDR3 is TGTGCCAGCAGTGAACACAGGGGGCGTTACAATGAGCAGTTCTTC. Protein product: CASSEHRGRYNEQFF. The chain couples TRBV25-1 to TRBJ2-1; 9 bases are shared with TRBD1. CDR3 size: 15 residues. Per the germline V gene, CDR1 is MGHDK and CDR2 is SYGVNS. V dropped 2 bases and J dropped 4; count of bases not matched to a gene: 3. Looking up the rest from reference TRBV25-1 and TRBJ2-1 gives the full variable domain: EADIYQTPRYLVIGTGKKITLECSQTMGHDKMYWYQQDPGMELHLIHYSYGVNSTEKGDLSSESTVSRIRTEHFPLTLESARPSHTSQYLCASSEHRGRYNEQFFGPGTRLTVL.

Here the CDR3 reads CASSAGQAHSYEQYF. In DNA, the CDR3 is TGTGCCAGCAGTGCGGGACAGGCCCACTCCTACGAGCAGTACTTC. This chain connects TRBV2 to TRBJ2-7, with 8 positions matching TRBD1. This CDR3 contains 15 residues. J lost 0 bases, V lost 4 bases, and 5 bases had no gene match. Germline CDR1 reads SNHLY; CDR2 reads FYNNEI.

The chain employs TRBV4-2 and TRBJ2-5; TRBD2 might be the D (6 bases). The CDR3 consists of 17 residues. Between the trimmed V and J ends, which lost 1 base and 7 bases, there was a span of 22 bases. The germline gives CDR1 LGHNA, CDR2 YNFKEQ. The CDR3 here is CASSQVFIGSLGGTQYF. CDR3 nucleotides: TGTGCCAGCAGCCAAGTTTTTATAGGGAGTCTCGGGGGGACCCAGTACTTC.

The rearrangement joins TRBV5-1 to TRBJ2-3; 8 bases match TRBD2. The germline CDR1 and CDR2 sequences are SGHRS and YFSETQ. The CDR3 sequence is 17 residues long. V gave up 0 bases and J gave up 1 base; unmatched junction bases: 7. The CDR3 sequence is CASSLEGPAGGTDTQYF. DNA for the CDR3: TGCGCCAGCAGCTTGGAAGGTCCAGCGGGAGGCACAGATACGCAGTATTTT.

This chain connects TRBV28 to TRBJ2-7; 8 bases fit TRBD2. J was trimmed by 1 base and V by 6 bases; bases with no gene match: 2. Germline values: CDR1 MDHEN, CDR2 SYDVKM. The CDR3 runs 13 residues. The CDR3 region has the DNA TGTGCCAGCAGAACTAGCGGTTCCTACGAGCAGTACTTC. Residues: CASRTSGSYEQYF.

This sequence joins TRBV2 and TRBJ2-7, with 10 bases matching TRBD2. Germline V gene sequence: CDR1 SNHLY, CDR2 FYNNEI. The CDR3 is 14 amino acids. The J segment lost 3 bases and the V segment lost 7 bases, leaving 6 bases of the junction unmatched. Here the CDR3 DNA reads TGTGCCAGCAAACCCGGGACTAGCGTCTACGAGCAGTACTTC. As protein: CASKPGTSVYEQYF.

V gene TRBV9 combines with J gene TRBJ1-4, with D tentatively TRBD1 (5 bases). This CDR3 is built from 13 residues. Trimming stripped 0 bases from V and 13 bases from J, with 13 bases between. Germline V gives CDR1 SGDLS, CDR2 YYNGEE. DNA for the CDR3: TGTGCCAGCAGCGTAGCTCCCAGGGCACCACTGTTTTTT. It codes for CASSVAPRAPLFF.

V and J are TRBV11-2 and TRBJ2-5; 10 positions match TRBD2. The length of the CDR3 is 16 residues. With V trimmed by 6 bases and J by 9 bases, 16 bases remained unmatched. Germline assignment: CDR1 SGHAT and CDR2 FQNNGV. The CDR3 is CASSPRTSGNLGAQYF. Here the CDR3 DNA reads TGTGCCAGCAGTCCCCGGACTAGCGGAAACCTGGGGGCCCAGTACTTC.

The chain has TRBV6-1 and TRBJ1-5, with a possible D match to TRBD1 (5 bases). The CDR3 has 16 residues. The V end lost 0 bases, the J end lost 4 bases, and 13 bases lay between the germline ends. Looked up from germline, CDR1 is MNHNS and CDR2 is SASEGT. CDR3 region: CASSEAFRQTNQPQHF. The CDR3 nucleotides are TGTGCCAGCAGTGAAGCTTTCCGACAGACGAATCAGCCCCAGCATTTT.

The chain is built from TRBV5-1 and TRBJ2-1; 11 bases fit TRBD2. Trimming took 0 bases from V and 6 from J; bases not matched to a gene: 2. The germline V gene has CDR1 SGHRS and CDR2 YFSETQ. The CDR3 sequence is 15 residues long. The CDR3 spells CASSLALAGGNEQFF. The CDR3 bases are TGCGCCAGCAGCTTGGCGCTAGCGGGAGGCAATGAGCAGTTCTTC.

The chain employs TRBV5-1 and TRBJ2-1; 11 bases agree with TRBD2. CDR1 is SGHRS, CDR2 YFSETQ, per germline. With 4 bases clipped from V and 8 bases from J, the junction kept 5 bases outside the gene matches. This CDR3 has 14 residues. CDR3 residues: CASSMTSGADEQFF. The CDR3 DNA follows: TGCGCCAGCAGCATGACTAGCGGGGCCGATGAGCAGTTCTTC.

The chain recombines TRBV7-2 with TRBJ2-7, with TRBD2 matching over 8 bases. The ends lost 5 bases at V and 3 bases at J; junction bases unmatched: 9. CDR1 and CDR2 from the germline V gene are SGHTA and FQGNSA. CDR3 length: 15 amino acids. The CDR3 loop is CASSPDGSGSYEQYF. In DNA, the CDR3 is TGTGCCAGCAGCCCCGATGGGAGCGGGAGCTACGAGCAGTACTTC.

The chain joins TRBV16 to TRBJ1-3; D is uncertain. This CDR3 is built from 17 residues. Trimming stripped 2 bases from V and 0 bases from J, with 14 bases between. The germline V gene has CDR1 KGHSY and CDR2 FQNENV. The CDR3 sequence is CASSQSKRASSGNTIYF. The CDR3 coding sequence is TGTGCCAGCAGCCAAAGTAAGAGGGCCAGCTCTGGAAACACCATATATTTT.

As DNA, the CDR3 is TGTGCCAGAAGCTTGGGAGGGCTAGCGGGAGTAACCGGGGAGCTGTTTTTT. It translates to CARSLGGLAGVTGELFF. V is TRBV5-3 and J is TRBJ2-2, with 10 nucleotides matching TRBD2. TRBV5-3 is noted as an ORF with a role that remains uncertain. CDR3 length equals 17 residues. With 0 bases clipped from V and 5 bases from J, the junction kept 7 bases outside the gene matches.

The CDR3 nucleotides are TGTGCCAGCAGCTTAGTGGCTAGCGGGATGGACGAGCAGTACTTC. Its protein is CASSLVASGMDEQYF. The chain employs TRBV7-6 and TRBJ2-7, with 9 bases lining up with TRBD2. The length of the CDR3 is 15 residues. Germline assignment: CDR1 SGHVS and CDR2 FNYEAQ. The V and J ends lost 1 base and 5 bases, in that order; junction bases with no gene match: 6. Drawing the rest from reference TRBV7-6 and TRBJ2-7, the complete variable domain is GAGVSQSPRYKVTKRGQDVALRCDPISGHVSLYWYRQALGQGPEFLTYFNYEAQQDKSGLPNDRFSAERPEGSISTLTIQRTEQRDSAMYRCASSLVASGMDEQYFGPGTRLTVT.